This T cell receptor beta chain was identified during a study of blood T cell repertoires in COVID-19. Study as a whole: Italy, Spain and the United States were the sources of the convalescent and acute COVID-19 samples. PBMCs, B-cell-depleted T cells, or T cells were the source of the cDNA or gDNA that made up the material.

Only one count was recorded for this clone. Original analysis: Estimation of nucleated cell counts was performed using reference gene primer amplification. Only in-frame clones appear in the TCRdb table, and some are missing; sequencing was by immunoSEQ multiplex PCR. Clone size and V and J calls were adopted from that table, with D and trimming inferred from the DNA. The sample lists around 250,000 clones, about nine tenths occurring once. The clonotype originates from a woman aged 40 to 49 who had recovered from COVID-19. Sample: peripheral blood.

Written as DNA, the CDR3 is TGCGCCAGCAGCTTGGTTTCGGGAGAGTACAATGAGCAGTTCTTC. Translated: CASSLVSGEYNEQFF. This chain joins TRBV5-1 and TRBJ2-1, with a possible D match to TRBD2 (6 bases). Per the germline V gene, CDR1 is SGHRS and CDR2 is YFSETQ. This CDR3 is 15 amino acids long. The V end lost 0 bases, the J end lost 4 bases, and 11 bases lay between the germline ends.